The 8 T cell receptor beta chains presented below share a single source sample, sequenced in a study of blood T cell repertoires in COVID-19. Clones were read by immunoSEQ multiplex PCR, and TCRdb kept only the in-frame ones, dropping some. Of about 120,000 clones detected, around 91% appear once; the ten largest clones hold 3.8%. Material: peripheral blood. These receptors were collected from a woman aged 55-70 years with COVID-19, enrolled during active disease.

The J gene is TRBJ2-7, the V gene TRBV12-3 or TRBV12-4; TRBD2 aligns across 8 bases. The trim removed 1 base at V and 6 bases at J, leaving 2 bases unmatched. The CDR3 sequence is 13 residues long. CDR3 nucleotides: TGTGCCAGCAGTTTAGACGCGGGGGGCGAGCAGTACTTC. It codes for CASSLDAGGEQYF.

This clone has just one count. This chain joins TRBV7-2 and TRBJ1-1, with D unresolved. Germline CDR1 is SGHTA and CDR2 is FQGNSA. This CDR3 contains 17 residues. V was clipped by 0 bases and J by 1 base, with 15 bases between them. CDR3 sequence reads: CASSLALRDPGNTEAFF. CDR3 coding DNA: TGTGCCAGCAGCTTAGCTTTGAGGGATCCTGGGAACACTGAAGCTTTCTTT.

The CDR3 protein is CASREQGASDTQYF. As DNA, the CDR3 is TGTGCCAGTAGAGAACAGGGGGCCTCAGATACGCAGTATTTT. The chain is built from TRBV19 and TRBJ2-3; 9 positions match TRBD1. Germline-derived CDR1 and CDR2 are LNHDA and SQIVND (reference sequence). Losses at the gene ends were 6 bases for V and 4 bases for J; bases not matched to a gene: 5. This CDR3 comprises 14 residues.

The V and J genes are TRBV4-1 and TRBJ1-5; 8 nucleotides agree with TRBD1. The length of the CDR3 is 14 residues. The junction had 4 bases not matched to a gene; V was cut back by 4 bases and J by 5 bases. The V gene's germline CDR1 is MGHRA and CDR2 YSYEKL. Here the CDR3 reads CASSLQGADQPQHF. CDR3 DNA sequence: TGCGCCAGCAGCCTTCAGGGGGCCGATCAGCCCCAGCATTTT.

The chain is built from TRBV6-2 or TRBV6-3 and TRBJ1-1; D unresolved. V lost 0 bases, J lost 1 base, and 15 bases lay in between. Germline-derived CDR1 and CDR2 are MNHEY and SVGEGT. The CDR3 extends over 17 amino acids. CDR3 sequence reads: CASSYSTGRVENTEAFF. The DNA for the CDR3 is TGTGCCAGCAGTTACTCGACCGGGAGGGTTGAGAACACTGAAGCTTTCTTT.

This rearrangement joins TRBV6-5 to TRBJ1-1; D gene ambiguous. Germline values: CDR1 MNHEY, CDR2 SVGAGI. This CDR3 has 14 amino acids. V was shortened by 5 bases and J by 3 bases, with 13 bases between the two germline ends. The CDR3 protein is CASSLYSQDTEAFF. CDR3 DNA: TGTGCCAGCAGTCTCTACTCGCAAGACACTGAAGCTTTCTTT.

This sequence joins TRBV29-1 and TRBJ1-2; D is unresolved. V shed 6 bases and J shed 8 bases, with 16 bases lying between them. CDR3 length: 12 residues. From germline, CDR1 is SQVTM and CDR2 ANQGSEA. CDR3 protein: CSVEAPSGGYTF. The CDR3 nucleotides read TGCAGCGTCGAGGCGCCCTCCGGGGGCTACACCTTC.

The chain has TRBV4-1 and TRBJ2-1; no clear D. CDR3 length: 18 residues. Trimming shortened V by 0 bases and J by 2 bases, and 17 bases separated the two germline ends. CDR1 is MGHRA, CDR2 YSYEKL, per germline. CDR3 loop: CASSQDRSAEKTYNEQFF. CDR3 in DNA: TGCGCCAGCAGCCAAGATAGGTCCGCGGAGAAGACCTACAATGAGCAGTTCTTC.